This T cell receptor beta chain was recorded in a study of human T cells and chemical hapten exposure. Time point denoted: pre-sensitization, week 0. Described treatment: therapeutic diphenylcyclopropenone sensitization with weekly scalp DPC. Donation of samples came from alopecia patients who were 18 to 70 years old and suitable for DPC. The V end was cut by 7 bases, the J end by 2 bases, with 21 bases between. The CDR3 runs to 16 residues. CDR1 SGHNT and CDR2 YYREEE come from the germline V gene (reference sequence). The study used a library that attached unique molecular identifiers to individual cDNA molecules. Original data processing: A per-sample median of roughly 100,000 TCRs was observed, with a range of roughly 20,000 to 750,000. TCRdb redid the calling of the RACE reads with MiXCR, one entry per CDR3 protein. The V and J calls shown here were made by TCRdb, not taken from the authors' results. The data hold approximately 320,000 distinct CDR3 sequences, with 4.5% to 7% observed a single time.

This clonotype was seen ten or more times. V gene TRBV5-4 combines with J gene TRBJ1-1; possibly TRBD1 for D (6 bases). Sequencing was performed on whole blood, taken in connection with sensitization to the hapten diphenylcyclopropenone (DPC). The receptor was derived from a woman aged 18-29 years with alopecia areata. Some clones in this sample may be carry-over from other donors' samples. The CDR3 coding sequence is TGTGCCAGCTCCAAGGGGGAGGGGCGGGTAAACACTGAAGCTTTCTTT. Translated: CASSKGEGRVNTEAFF.